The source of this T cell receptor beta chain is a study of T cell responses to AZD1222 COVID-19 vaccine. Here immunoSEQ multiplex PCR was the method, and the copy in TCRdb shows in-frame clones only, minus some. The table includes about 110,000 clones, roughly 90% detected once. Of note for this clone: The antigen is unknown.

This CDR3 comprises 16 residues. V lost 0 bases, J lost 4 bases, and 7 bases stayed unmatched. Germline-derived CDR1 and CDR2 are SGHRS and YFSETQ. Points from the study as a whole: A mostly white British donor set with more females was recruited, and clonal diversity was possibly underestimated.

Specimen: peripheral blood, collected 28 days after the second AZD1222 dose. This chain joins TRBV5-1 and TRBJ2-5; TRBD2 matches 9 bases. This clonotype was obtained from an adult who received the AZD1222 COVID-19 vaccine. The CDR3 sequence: CASSLGLADSRETQYF. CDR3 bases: TGCGCCAGCAGCTTGGGACTAGCGGACTCCAGAGAGACCCAGTACTTC.